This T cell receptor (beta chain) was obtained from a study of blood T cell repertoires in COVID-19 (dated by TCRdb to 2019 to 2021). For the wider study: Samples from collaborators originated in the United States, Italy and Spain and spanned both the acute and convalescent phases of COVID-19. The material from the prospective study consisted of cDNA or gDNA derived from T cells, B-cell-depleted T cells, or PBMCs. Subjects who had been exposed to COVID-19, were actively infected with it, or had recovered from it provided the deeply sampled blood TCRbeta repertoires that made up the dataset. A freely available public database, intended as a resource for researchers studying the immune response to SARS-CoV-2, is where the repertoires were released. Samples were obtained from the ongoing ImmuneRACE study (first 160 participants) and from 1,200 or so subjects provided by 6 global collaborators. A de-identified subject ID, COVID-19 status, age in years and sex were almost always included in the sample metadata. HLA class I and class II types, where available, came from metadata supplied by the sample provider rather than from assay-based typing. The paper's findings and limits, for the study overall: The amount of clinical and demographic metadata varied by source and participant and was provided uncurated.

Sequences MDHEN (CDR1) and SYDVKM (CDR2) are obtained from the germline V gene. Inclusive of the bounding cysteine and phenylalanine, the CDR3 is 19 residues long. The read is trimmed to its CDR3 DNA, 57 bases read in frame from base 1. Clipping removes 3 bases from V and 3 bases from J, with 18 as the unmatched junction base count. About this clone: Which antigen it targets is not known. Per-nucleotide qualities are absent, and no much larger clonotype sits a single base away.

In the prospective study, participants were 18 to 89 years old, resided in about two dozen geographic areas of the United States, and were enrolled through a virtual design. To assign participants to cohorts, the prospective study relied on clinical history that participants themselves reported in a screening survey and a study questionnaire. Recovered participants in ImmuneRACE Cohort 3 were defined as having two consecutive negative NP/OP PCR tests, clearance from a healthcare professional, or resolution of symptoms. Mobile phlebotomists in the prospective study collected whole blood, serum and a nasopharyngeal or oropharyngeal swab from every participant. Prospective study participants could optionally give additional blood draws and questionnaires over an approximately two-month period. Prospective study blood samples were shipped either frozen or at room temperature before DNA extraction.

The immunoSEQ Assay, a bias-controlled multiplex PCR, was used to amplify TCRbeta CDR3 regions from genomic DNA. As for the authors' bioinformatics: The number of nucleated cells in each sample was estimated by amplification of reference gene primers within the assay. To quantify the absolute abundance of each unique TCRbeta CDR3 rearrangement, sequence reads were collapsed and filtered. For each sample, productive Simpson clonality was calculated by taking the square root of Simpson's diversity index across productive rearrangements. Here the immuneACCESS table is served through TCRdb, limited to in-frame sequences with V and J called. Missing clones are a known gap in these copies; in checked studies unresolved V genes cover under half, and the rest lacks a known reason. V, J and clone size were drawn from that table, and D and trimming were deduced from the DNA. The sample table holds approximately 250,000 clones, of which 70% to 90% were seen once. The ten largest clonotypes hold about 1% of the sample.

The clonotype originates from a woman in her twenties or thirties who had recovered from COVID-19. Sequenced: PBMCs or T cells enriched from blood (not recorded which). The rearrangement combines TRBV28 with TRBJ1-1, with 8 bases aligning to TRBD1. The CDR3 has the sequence CASSFRVSGRGRRYTEAFF. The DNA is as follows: TGTGCCAGCAGTTTTAGGGTTTCGGGCAGGGGGCGAAGGTACACTGAAGCTTTCTTT.